Following are 25 T cell receptor beta chains from one sample sequenced in a study of blood T cells in healthy people across ages (dated by TCRdb to between 2014 and 2016). Libraries were made using 5' RACE. TCRdb records Illumina HiSeq 2500 as the sequencer. A second PCR of roughly 6 to 11 cycles was run with a J-beta primer mix and a sample-barcoded 5' primer. TCRdb applied fastp at Q25 and MiXCR to the public reads, then kept only in-frame beta chains. A single entry per CDR3 protein holds the most common genes and DNA from its merged rows. The sample table holds 1,500,000 or so distinct CDR3 sequences, of which approximately 59% were seen once. The ten largest clones add up to 6.5% to 8.5% of the sample. The sequenced sample consisted of blood. These receptors all come from a man between 18 and 29 years old in good health.

The chain is built from TRBV12-3 or TRBV12-4 and TRBJ2-5, with unresolved D. The CDR3 contains 13 residues. Trimming took off 4 bases at V and 0 bases at J, with 6 bases between the two ends. The CDR3 sequence is CASSSRHQETQYF. The CDR3 nucleotides are TGTGCCAGCAGTTCCAGACACCAAGAGACCCAGTACTTC.

This clonotype was found a few times. CDR3 loop: CASSSQGIYNSPLHF. DNA of the CDR3: TGTGCCAGCAGTTCCCAGGGGATTTATAATTCACCCCTCCACTTT. This chain uses TRBV12-3 or TRBV12-4 with TRBJ1-6; D possibly corresponds to TRBD1 (6 bases). The CDR3 loop spans 15 amino acids. V was shortened by 4 bases and J by 4 bases, with 11 bases between the two germline ends.

The rearrangement links TRBV13 to TRBJ2-3; 13 bases match TRBD2. This CDR3 has 18 residues. In germline, CDR1 is PRHDT, CDR2 FYEKMQ (reference sequence). The V segment lost 11 bases and the J segment 2 bases; nucleotides outside the gene matches: 16. DNA for the CDR3: TGTGCCTGTCGACTAGCGGGAGGCCGCAACTCTATCACAGATACGCAGTATTTT. Its protein product is CACRLAGGRNSITDTQYF.

This clonotype was counted only a few times. The chain has TRBV7-9 and TRBJ2-7; 9 bases agree with TRBD1. This CDR3 spans 13 amino acids. Germline loops: CDR1 SEHNR, CDR2 FQNEAQ (reference sequence). J lost 6 bases, V lost 5 bases, and 5 bases had no gene match. The CDR3, as DNA: TGTGCCAGCAGCCCCGGGACAGGGACCGAGCAGTACTTC. It specifies CASSPGTGTEQYF.

J is TRBJ2-4 and V is TRBV7-9, with TRBD2 matching over 12 bases. The DNA matches TRBJ2-7 better at its end, which makes the J call doubtful. Germline values: CDR1 SEHNR, CDR2 FQNEAQ (reference sequence). The CDR3 totals 17 residues. The CDR3 coding sequence is TGTGCCAGCAGCTTAGCTTGGCTAGCGGGAGGGCCCTACGAGCAGTACTTC. Its translation is CASSLAWLAGGPYEQYF.

The J gene is TRBJ2-1, the V gene TRBV14, with 11 bases identical to TRBD2. The germline V gene encodes CDR1 SGHDN and CDR2 FVKESK. The V gene end was trimmed by 4 bases and the J gene end by 4 bases; junction bases not matched to a gene: 9. This CDR3 contains 17 residues. The CDR3 sequence is CASSLTLAGGRYNEQFF. The CDR3 coding sequence is TGTGCCAGCAGCCTTACTCTAGCGGGGGGCCGATACAATGAGCAGTTCTTC.

This sequence joins TRBV27 and TRBJ2-3; 7 nucleotides align to TRBD1. After removal of 6 bases from V and 3 bases from J, the junction contained 6 bases not matched to a gene. From germline, CDR1 is MNHEY and CDR2 SMNVEV (reference sequence). The CDR3 length is 14 residues. CDR3 sequence (DNA): TGTGCCAGCAGAAGGACAGGTGTGACAGATACGCAGTATTTT. This codes for CASRRTGVTDTQYF.

The rearrangement links TRBV27 to TRBJ2-7; no clear D gene. The CDR3 spans 14 residues. CDR1 is MNHEY, CDR2 SMNVEV, per germline (reference sequence). V was shortened by 0 bases and J by 0 bases, with 6 bases between the two germline ends. The CDR3 DNA is TGTGCCAGCAGTTTATCCCATAACTCCTACGAGCAGTACTTC. Protein sequence: CASSLSHNSYEQYF.

This sequence joins TRBV14 and TRBJ2-3, with 11 bases lining up with TRBD2. CDR1 and CDR2 (germline): SGHDN, FVKESK. This CDR3 has 16 amino acids. The V and J ends lost 4 bases and 2 bases, in that order; junction bases with no gene match: 5. The CDR3 region has the DNA TGTGCCAGCAGCCGAGTGGGACTAGCGGACACAGATACGCAGTATTTT. Translating it yields CASSRVGLADTDTQYF.

J is TRBJ2-3 and V is TRBV9, with 10 bases aligning to TRBD2. V was pared by 1 base and J by 8 bases, with 13 bases of the junction left unmatched. In germline, CDR1 is SGDLS, CDR2 YYNGEE. CDR3 size: 17 residues. The CDR3 region is CASSVSPSGGHAGTQYF. CDR3 sequence (DNA): TGTGCCAGCAGCGTATCTCCTAGCGGGGGCCATGCAGGTACGCAGTATTTT.

The chain has TRBV6-6 and TRBJ2-5; 7 nucleotides align to TRBD2. Germline V CDR1 and CDR2: MNHNY, SVGAGI (reference sequence). This CDR3 has 15 amino acids. J lost 4 bases, V lost 6 bases, and 11 bases had no gene match. The CDR3 DNA sequence: TGTGCCAGCAGCACCGGGGGGAGTAAGGGAGAGACCCAGTACTTC. Protein: CASSTGGSKGETQYF.

The chain recombines TRBV4-1 with TRBJ1-2, with D perhaps TRBD1 (5 bases). In germline, CDR1 is MGHRA, CDR2 YSYEKL. The CDR3 has 16 amino acids. V was clipped by 2 bases and J by 8 bases, with 21 bases between them. The DNA of the CDR3 is TGCGCCAGCAGCCAAAGAAGGGACGGGGGAGGGGACGGCTACACCTTC. Translating gives CASSQRRDGGGDGYTF.

Here the CDR3 reads CASSQGVRDTQYF. The CDR3 coding sequence is TGTGCCAGCAGCCAAGGGGTTAGGGATACGCAGTATTTT. This rearrangement joins TRBV4-2 to TRBJ2-3, with D hard to call. Germline V CDR1 and CDR2: LGHNA, YNFKEQ. V was cut by 1 base and J by 6 bases, with 8 bases left in between. There are 13 residues in the CDR3.

The J gene is TRBJ1-5, the V gene TRBV9; tentative D call: TRBD1 (5 bases). Trimming took 0 bases from V and 11 from J, leaving 18 bases between them. This CDR3 comprises 15 residues. In germline, CDR1 is SGDLS, CDR2 YYNGEE. CDR3 nucleotide sequence: TGTGCCAGCAGCGTAGGGCCCGGGGGTGGGGTCGCCCAGCATTTT. Amino acid sequence: CASSVGPGGGVAQHF.

This chain connects TRBV6-1 to TRBJ2-7; D tentatively reads TRBD1 or TRBD2 (5 bases each). The V end lost 6 bases, the J end lost 0 bases, and 15 bases lay between the germline ends. CDR1 MNHNS and CDR2 SASEGT come from the germline V gene. This CDR3 has 15 residues. CDR3: CASSSGTYSSYEQYF. For the CDR3, the DNA is TGTGCCAGCAGCTCCGGGACCTACAGCTCCTACGAGCAGTACTTC.

This sequence joins TRBV4-1 and TRBJ2-2; D is uncertain. The CDR3 is made up of 15 amino acids. V lost 1 base and J lost 0, with 6 bases in between. CDR1 and CDR2 from the germline V gene are MGHRA and YSYEKL. Written as DNA, the CDR3 is TGCGCCAGCAGCCAAGTCGCGGCGAACACCGGGGAGCTGTTTTTT. Translation gives CASSQVAANTGELFF.

The table lists this clonotype with a count of one. The genes are TRBV11-2 and TRBJ2-1, with D tentatively TRBD2 (6 bases). The CDR3 is made up of 14 amino acids. V lost 2 bases, J lost 8 bases, and 13 bases lay in between. The germline V gene encodes CDR1 SGHAT and CDR2 FQNNGV. The CDR3 DNA is TGTGCCAGCAGCTTAATGCGGGGTAGCTATGAGCAGTTCTTC. Residues: CASSLMRGSYEQFF.

About this clonotype itself: The junction departs from germline at one end; a sequencing error may be responsible. The CDR3 here is CASPAGQGAGANALTF. CDR3 DNA sequence: TGTGCCAGCCCTGCCGGCCAGGGAGCTGGGGCCAACGCCCTGACTTTC. The chain carries TRBV2 and TRBJ2-6, with D perhaps given as TRBD1 or TRBD2 (5 bases each). The CDR3 is made up of 16 amino acids. Germline assignment: CDR1 SNHLY and CDR2 FYNNEI.

The chain links TRBV7-9 to TRBJ1-1, with 8 bases lining up with TRBD1. Germline CDR1 SEHNR, CDR2 FQNEAQ (reference sequence). The CDR3 loop spans 14 amino acids. The V gene end was trimmed by 6 bases and the J gene end by 3 bases; junction bases not matched to a gene: 6. In DNA form, the CDR3 reads TGTGCCAGCAGGGATAACAGGGGGGACACTGAAGCTTTCTTT. Translated: CASRDNRGDTEAFF.

As for this clonotype: Mismatch with germline at one junction end may stem from a read error. The J gene is TRBJ2-5, the V gene TRBV29-1; no clear D gene. The J call may not be correct, given that the DNA end is closer to TRBJ2-7. This CDR3 has 10 residues. Germline V lookup: CDR1 SQVTM, CDR2 ANQGSEA. CDR3 in DNA: TGCAGCGTTAAAGATTCCGAGCAGTACTTC. Residues: CSVKDSEQYF.

The rearrangement joins TRBV28 to TRBJ1-2; unclear D gene. Per the germline V gene, CDR1 is MDHEN and CDR2 is SYDVKM. This CDR3 has 18 residues. V lost 3 bases to trimming and J lost 3 bases, with 23 bases between them. This CDR3 is CASSFSIIKSRVDYGYTF. In DNA form, the CDR3 reads TGTGCCAGCAGTTTTTCGATAATCAAGAGTCGGGTGGACTATGGCTACACCTTC.

This clonotype was picked up one time. J is TRBJ2-3 and V is TRBV3-1; either TRBD1 or TRBD2 may fit D (5 bases each). Trimming shortened V by 2 bases and J by 5 bases, and 11 bases separated the two germline ends. The length of the CDR3 is 14 residues. Germline lookup yields CDR1 LGHDT and CDR2 YNNKEL (reference sequence). For the CDR3, the DNA is TGTGCCAGCAGCCAAACGGGGCTGGGAGATACGCAGTATTTT. It translates to CASSQTGLGDTQYF.

This clonotype was counted once. The J gene is TRBJ2-4, the V gene TRBV7-9, with 9 positions matching TRBD2. The end of the DNA is better explained by TRBJ2-7, so the J call may be wrong. Looked up from germline, CDR1 is SEHNR and CDR2 is FQNEAQ (reference sequence). The length of the CDR3 is 17 residues. The CDR3 DNA follows: TGTGCCAGCAGCTTATACCCCCATGGGACTAGCACGTACGAGCAGTACTTC. Translating it yields CASSLYPHGTSTYEQYF.

This chain joins TRBV10-2 and TRBJ2-7; 9 positions match TRBD1. The CDR3 is made up of 17 amino acids. The germline gives CDR1 WSHSY, CDR2 SAAADI. J was trimmed by 1 base and V by 2 bases; bases with no gene match: 9. In DNA form, the CDR3 reads TGCGCCAGCAGTGAGAATCCCCGGGACAGGGCTTCCTACGAGCAGTACTTC. This gives the protein CASSENPRDRASYEQYF.

The chain uses TRBV2 and TRBJ2-7; 13 bases are a match to TRBD2. The CDR3 is made up of 15 amino acids. Germline V gives CDR1 SNHLY, CDR2 FYNNEI. V shed 4 bases, J shed 7 bases, and the junction held 7 bases outside the gene matches. CDR3 sequence (DNA): TGTGCCAGCAGTGCGGGACTAGCGGGAATCGGAGAGCAGTACTTC. Protein: CASSAGLAGIGEQYF. Full variable domain (rest looked up from reference TRBV2 and TRBJ2-7): EPEVTQTPSHQVTQMGQEVILRCVPISNHLYFYWYRQILGQKVEFLVSFYNNEISEKSEIFDDQFSVERPDGSNFTLKIRSTKLEDSAMYFCASSAGLAGIGEQYFGPGTRLTVT.